A selection of T cell receptor beta chains follows, all from one sample in a study of blood T cell repertoires in COVID-19. Profiled with immunoSEQ multiplex PCR; TCRdb holds only in-frame clones, not every one. The data contain about 64,000 clones, 70% to 90% of them singletons. The sequenced sample consisted of peripheral blood. The receptors were sampled from a man aged 35-49 years with acute or convalescent COVID-19. Each CDR3 is given with its conserved first and last residue. D genes are given only for firm matches. The size of a clone is reported for some rows only, either as once, few or many, or as a class for expanded clones.

d_call	clone_size	v_call	j_call	cdr3_nt	cdr3_aa
-	-	TRBV18	TRBJ2-7	TGTGCCAGCTCACCCGGACAGCATAACCACGAGCAGTACTTC	CASSPGQHNHEQYF
-	-	TRBV12-3/TRBV12-4	TRBJ1-2	TGTGCCAGCAGTTTCACGGGGAGTGATGGCTACACCTTC	CASSFTGSDGYTF
TRBD1	-	TRBV10-2	TRBJ2-3	TGCGCCAGCAGGGGGCCGGAGCAGGGGGATGGAGATACAGATACGCAGTATTTT	CASRGPEQGDGDTDTQYF
TRBD1	-	TRBV30	TRBJ1-2	TGTGCCTGGAGTCTACAGGGGTTGGGCGGCTACACCTTC	CAWSLQGLGGYTF
-	-	TRBV7-8	TRBJ2-5	TGTGCCACCAAAAGGGACACCGCCCAAGAGACCCAGTACTTC	CATKRDTAQETQYF
-	once	TRBV6-5	TRBJ1-1	TGTGCCAGCAGCTTGGTAGCGGGTGAAGCTTTCTTT	CASSLVAGEAFF
-	-	TRBV5-1	TRBJ1-2	TGCGCCAGCAGCTTGTCGCGGGGGCCGGGAAACTATGGCTACACCTTC	CASSLSRGPGNYGYTF
-	-	TRBV7-6	TRBJ2-7	TGTGCCAGCAGCTTAGTCGTTCAGGATTACGAGCAGTACTTC	CASSLVVQDYEQYF
TRBD1	-	TRBV9	TRBJ2-6	TGTGCCAGCAGCTCCCGGACAGGCCTCTCTGGGGCCAACGTCCTGACTTTC	CASSSRTGLSGANVLTF
TRBD1	-	TRBV5-5	TRBJ1-2	TGTGCCAGCATCCCCCTCGGACAGGGAGATGGCTACACCTTC	CASIPLGQGDGYTF
-	-	TRBV27	TRBJ1-1	TGTGCCAGCAGTTCCCAGGGTGACACTGAAGCTTTCTTT	CASSSQGDTEAFF
-	-	TRBV29-1	TRBJ1-2	TGCAGCGTTGTCCTTTCTGGGCAAAACTATGGCTACACCTTC	CSVVLSGQNYGYTF
TRBD2	-	TRBV3-1/TRBV3-2	TRBJ2-2	TGTGCCAGCAGCCTAAATCGCGGGGGGGGCCGGACCGGGGAGCTGTTTTTT	CASSLNRGGGRTGELFF
-	few	TRBV30	TRBJ1-6	TGTGCCTGGAGGGGAGGGTCAAGCTATAATTCACCCCTCCACTTT	CAWRGGSSYNSPLHF
-	-	TRBV28	TRBJ1-2	TGTGCCAGCAGTTCAGGGCCTTATGGCTACACCTTC	CASSSGPYGYTF
TRBD1	few	TRBV2	TRBJ1-2	TGTGCCAGCAGTGGACAGGGTAGGAATGGCTACACCTTC	CASSGQGRNGYTF
TRBD1	-	TRBV29-1	TRBJ1-1	TGCAGCGTGTTTGGGACAGGGGGAACAAACACTGAAGCTTTCTTT	CSVFGTGGTNTEAFF
-	-	TRBV2	TRBJ2-1	TGTGCCAGCAGTGCTCTCCGTCGGGTTGAGCAGTTCTTC	CASSALRRVEQFF
TRBD1	-	TRBV28	TRBJ2-4	TGTGCCAGCAGTCCCCCGGACAGGGGTAAAAACATTCAGTACTTC	CASSPPDRGKNIQYF
TRBD2	-	TRBV5-1	TRBJ2-3	TGCGCCAGCAGTGCCGAACTAGCGACCACTACTAGCACAGATACGCAGTATTTT	CASSAELATTTSTDTQYF
TRBD2	-	TRBV4-1	TRBJ2-1	TGCGCCAGCAGCCCTCCCCAGCGGGGGGGGTTAAATGAGCAGTTCTTC	CASSPPQRGGLNEQFF
TRBD2	-	TRBV7-3	TRBJ2-3	TGTGCCAGCAGCTTAACGGCGACTAGCGGATATTGGTATTTT	CASSLTATSGYWYF
TRBD2	-	TRBV14	TRBJ2-7	TGTGCCAGCAGCCAAGACCAGCGGGGAACTTCCTACGAGCAGTACTTC	CASSQDQRGTSYEQYF
-	-	TRBV19	TRBJ2-3	TGTGCCAGTAGTATCAGGTGGGGGCCCACAGATACGCAGTATTTT	CASSIRWGPTDTQYF
-	-	TRBV7-8	TRBJ1-3	TGTGCCAGCAGCTTAGAAGCCGGGAGAGGCTCTGGAAACACCATATATTTT	CASSLEAGRGSGNTIYF
TRBD1	once	TRBV4-2	TRBJ1-5	TGTGCCAGCAGCCAACGCGGGTCGACAGGGGGCAATCAGCCCCAGCATTTT	CASSQRGSTGGNQPQHF
-	-	TRBV29-1	TRBJ1-2	TGCAGCGGCGGTTTTGGGGAGCGTGGCTACACCTTC	CSGGFGERGYTF
-	-	TRBV4-2	TRBJ2-7	TGTGCCAGCAGCCCAAGGGCGGAGGGATCCTACGAGCAGTACTTC	CASSPRAEGSYEQYF
-	-	TRBV7-2	TRBJ1-2	TGTGCCAGCAGCTCCAATCGACAGGCTGCTAACTATGGCTACACCTTC	CASSSNRQAANYGYTF
-	-	TRBV30	TRBJ1-2	TGTGCCTGCCTCACAGGCGCTAACTATGGCTACACCTTC	CACLTGANYGYTF
TRBD1	-	TRBV5-1	TRBJ1-4	TGCGCCAGCAGCTTGGGGACAGGGGGCTCAACTAATGAAAAACTGTTTTTT	CASSLGTGGSTNEKLFF
TRBD2	once	TRBV7-3	TRBJ2-2	TGTGCCAGCAGCCCAACCCGGGACTACATAAACACCGGGGAGCTGTTTTTT	CASSPTRDYINTGELFF
TRBD2	-	TRBV11-3	TRBJ2-1	TGTGCCAGCAGCTTATTGATGATAGCGGGGGGCGGCGAGCAGTTCTTC	CASSLLMIAGGGEQFF
TRBD2	-	TRBV6-4	TRBJ2-1	TGTGCCAGCAGTCCTGAAGCGGGGGATGACAATGAGCAGTTCTTC	CASSPEAGDDNEQFF
TRBD1	-	TRBV19	TRBJ1-5	TGTGCCAGTAGTATTGGAGGGACAGTCGAAAAACCCCAGCATTTT	CASSIGGTVEKPQHF
-	-	TRBV7-9	TRBJ1-2	TGTGCCAGCAGCCGTGGGACACCCTATGGCTACACCTTC	CASSRGTPYGYTF
TRBD2	-	TRBV6-1	TRBJ2-1	TGTGCCAGCAGTGAGAGGCGGGGGGGCGCGAAGAATGAGCAGTTCTTC	CASSERRGGAKNEQFF
-	-	TRBV28	TRBJ1-2	TGTGCCAGCAGTTTGACCCGGGGGGGGCGAGGCTACACCTTC	CASSLTRGGRGYTF
-	-	TRBV30	TRBJ1-4	TGTGCCTGGAGTGTAGCTCAGAGGACAGTAGGTGAAAAACTGTTTTTT	CAWSVAQRTVGEKLFF
-	-	TRBV25-1	TRBJ2-7	TGTGCCAGCAGTGACAGCTACGAGCAGTACTTC	CASSDSYEQYF
-	-	TRBV3-1/TRBV3-2	TRBJ2-1	TGTGCCAGCAGTGCTAGCGACGGCTACAATGAGCAGTTCTTC	CASSASDGYNEQFF
-	-	TRBV5-1	TRBJ2-6	TGCGCCAGCAGCCTGGGCGTGGCTGGGGCCAACGTCCTGACTTTC	CASSLGVAGANVLTF
-	-	TRBV7-6	TRBJ2-7	TGTGCCAGCAGCCCAGAGCTAGCGAGCGTTGCCTACGAGCAGTACTTC	CASSPELASVAYEQYF
-	-	TRBV2	TRBJ1-6	TGTGCCAGCAGTGCCGACAATTTTTCACCCCTCCACTTT	CASSADNFSPLHF
TRBD2	few	TRBV15	TRBJ2-3	TGTGCCACCAGCAGCGGACTAGCGACAGATACGCAGTATTTT	CATSSGLATDTQYF
-	-	TRBV27	TRBJ2-7	TGTGCCAGCAGTTTGGGCGGGCACACCTACGAGCAGTACTTC	CASSLGGHTYEQYF
-	-	TRBV6-4	TRBJ1-2	TGTGCCATATACGACAATGGCTACACCTTC	CAIYDNGYTF
TRBD2	few	TRBV27	TRBJ2-1	TGTGCCAGCAGTTTTACCGGGACTAGCGGGGGCAATGAGCAGTTCTTC	CASSFTGTSGGNEQFF
-	-	TRBV3-1/TRBV3-2	TRBJ1-2	TGTGCCAGCAGCCAAGACCCACTTAACTATGGCTACACCTTC	CASSQDPLNYGYTF
-	-	TRBV19	TRBJ1-1	TGTGCCAGTAGTATCCGCGGGCTGACTGAAGCTTTCTTT	CASSIRGLTEAFF
TRBD2	once	TRBV14	TRBJ2-3	TGTGCCAGCAGTTTGGCGGGGGCAGATACGCAGTATTTT	CASSLAGADTQYF
TRBD1	-	TRBV5-1	TRBJ2-3	TGCGCCAGCAGCTTGCCTCTGACAGGGGTAGCAGATACGCAGTATTTT	CASSLPLTGVADTQYF